This is a list of T cell receptor beta chains from one sample in a study of T cells in Graves' hyperthyroidism and ophthalmopathy. TCRdb reprocessed the multiplex PCR reads with MiXCR, giving one entry per CDR3 protein. The table lists some 510,000 distinct CDR3 sequences, under 25% of them singletons. Input material: blood. The receptor set was obtained from a man in his late teens or twenties with Graves' hyperthyroidism. CDR3s include the opening cysteine and the closing phenylalanine or tryptophan. The D gene is left open where the match is weak. Some rows have no size entry. The others give once, few or many, or a class for an expanded clone.

d_call clone_size j_call cdr3_length v_call cdr3_aa cdr3_nt
- many TRBJ1-1 12 TRBV12-3/TRBV12-4 CASSLVVVGAFF TGTGCCAGCAGTTTAGTCGTGGTTGGAGCTTTCTTT
- - TRBJ1-5 14 TRBV28 CASSPMISNQPQHF TGTGCCAGCAGTCCCATGATTAGCAATCAGCCCCAGCATTTT
- - TRBJ1-1 16 TRBV19 CASTPGYQGWSTEAFF TGTGCCAGTACCCCGGGTTATCAGGGCTGGTCCACTGAAGCTTTCTTT
- many TRBJ2-3 17 TRBV28 CASGYRLGARNTDTQYF TGTGCCAGCGGTTACCGGCTAGGGGCGCGTAACACAGATACGCAGTATTTT
TRBD1 - TRBJ2-2 17 TRBV12-3/TRBV12-4 CASSPTQGTGRAGELFF TGTGCCAGCAGTCCCACCCAGGGGACAGGGCGTGCCGGGGAGCTGTTTTTT
- many TRBJ1-1 14 TRBV28 CASNFPAFGTEAFF TGTGCCAGCAACTTCCCCGCCTTTGGCACTGAAGCTTTCTTT
TRBD1 many TRBJ1-3 14 TRBV28 CASSTGERGNTIYF TGTGCCAGCAGTACAGGGGAAAGGGGAAACACCATATATTTT
- few TRBJ2-7 13 TRBV27 CASSWAPGGEQYF TGTGCCAGCAGTTGGGCCCCAGGTGGAGAGCAGTACTTC
- many TRBJ1-2 14 TRBV7-9 CASSTGHSDYGYTF TGTGCCAGCAGCACGGGACATTCTGACTATGGCTACACCTTC
- - TRBJ2-5 15 TRBV6-1 CTSSPPPGFQETQYF TGTACCAGCAGTCCCCCACCCGGATTCCAAGAGACCCAGTACTTC
TRBD1 many TRBJ2-7 14 TRBV28 CASRSGQGASEQYF TGTGCCAGCAGGTCGGGACAGGGGGCGTCCGAGCAGTACTTC
- many TRBJ1-1 15 TRBV6-1 CASRILRDLNTEAFF TGTGCCAGCAGGATCCTCCGGGATCTCAACACTGAAGCTTTCTTT
TRBD2 many TRBJ2-5 16 TRBV9 CASSVGSGGSQETQYF TGTGCCAGCAGCGTAGGTAGCGGGGGTTCCCAAGAGACCCAGTACTTC
TRBD1 - TRBJ1-5 15 TRBV24-1 CATSDGTGGDQPQHF TGTGCCACCAGTGATGGAACAGGGGGCGATCAGCCCCAGCATTTT
- - TRBJ2-4 13 TRBV20-1 CSAPVVAKNIQYF TGCAGTGCTCCCGTGGTGGCCAAAAACATTCAGTACTTC
- many TRBJ1-5 12 TRBV6-1 CAIGRDNQPQHF TGTGCCATCGGACGGGATAATCAGCCCCAGCATTTT
TRBD2 many TRBJ2-5 16 TRBV28 CASSHSGTPTSETQYF TGTGCCAGCAGCCACAGCGGGACGCCTACCTCAGAGACCCAGTACTTC
- many TRBJ1-5 15 TRBV5-1 CASSLAVTTKQPQHF TGCGCCAGCAGCTTGGCAGTCACCACTAAGCAGCCCCAGCATTTT
- many TRBJ2-5 13 TRBV6-1 CASMSGWGETQYF TGTGCCAGCATGAGCGGGTGGGGAGAGACCCAGTACTTC
TRBD1 many TRBJ1-2 15 TRBV7-3 CASSLTSDRADGYTF TGTGCCAGCAGCTTAACGTCGGACAGGGCGGATGGCTACACCTTC
- many TRBJ2-5 15 TRBV7-9 CASSLVVGALETQYF TGTGCCAGCAGCTTAGTGGTTGGGGCCTTGGAGACCCAGTACTTC
- - TRBJ2-7 16 TRBV12-3/TRBV12-4 CASSFTASLTVYEQYF TGTGCCAGCAGTTTTACGGCTAGCCTAACCGTCTACGAGCAGTACTTC
TRBD1 few TRBJ1-1 15 TRBV5-1 CASSWRQGADTEAFF TGCGCCAGCAGCTGGCGACAGGGGGCGGACACTGAAGCTTTCTTT
- many TRBJ2-7 14 TRBV10-1 CASAPMAGVGEQYF TGCGCCAGCGCTCCCATGGCAGGGGTGGGCGAGCAGTACTTC
- many TRBJ2-7 14 TRBV12-3/TRBV12-4 CASSFSRWAYEQYF TGTGCCAGCAGTTTTAGCAGGTGGGCCTACGAGCAGTACTTC
- many TRBJ2-2 14 TRBV11-1 CASSFLSGTGELFF TGTGCCAGCAGCTTTCTCTCGGGCACCGGGGAGCTGTTTTTT
- many TRBJ1-1 15 TRBV12-3/TRBV12-4 CASRTWDNMNTEAFF TGTGCCAGCAGAACCTGGGACAATATGAACACTGAAGCTTTCTTT
- many TRBJ2-5 13 TRBV4-1 CASSQAQAETQYF TGCGCCAGCAGCCAAGCGCAGGCGGAGACCCAGTACTTC
- many TRBJ2-5 13 TRBV10-1 CASSVGLGATQYF TGCGCCAGCAGTGTGGGCCTTGGGGCCACCCAGTACTTC
TRBD1 many TRBJ1-1 12 TRBV6-5 CASKATGSEAFF TGTGCCAGCAAAGCGACAGGGAGTGAAGCTTTCTTT
TRBD1 many TRBJ2-7 13 TRBV6-4 CASRRTGPYEQYF TGTGCCAGCAGACGGACAGGGCCCTACGAGCAGTACTTC
- - TRBJ2-2 14 TRBV12-3/TRBV12-4 CASTAALGTGELFF TGTGCCAGCACTGCCGCGCTGGGCACCGGGGAGCTGTTTTTT
- - TRBJ2-7 15 TRBV6-1 CASSDPGHLNYEQYF TGTGCCAGCAGTGATCCGGGACACCTAAACTACGAGCAGTACTTC
TRBD1 - TRBJ1-6 17 TRBV5-1 CASSSQTGASLGSPLHF TGCGCCAGCAGTTCCCAGACAGGGGCCTCTCTGGGTTCACCCCTCCACTTT
- - TRBJ1-1 15 TRBV20-1 CSAFPGTGRNTEAFF TGCAGTGCCTTTCCCGGTACAGGGAGGAACACTGAAGCTTTCTTT
- many TRBJ1-1 15 TRBV12-3/TRBV12-4 CASSPPGGFISEAFF TGTGCCAGCAGTCCCCCCGGGGGGTTTATATCTGAAGCTTTCTTT
TRBD1 - TRBJ1-1 16 TRBV28 CASSPPTGWLNTEAFF TGTGCCAGCAGTCCCCCGACAGGGTGGTTGAACACTGAAGCTTTCTTT
TRBD1 many TRBJ1-2 13 TRBV28 CASSFRQGTGYTF TGTGCCAGCAGTTTTCGACAGGGAACTGGCTACACCTTC
TRBD1 many TRBJ2-5 13 TRBV6-1 CASRTGNTETQYF TGTGCCAGCAGGACAGGGAACACAGAGACCCAGTACTTC
- many TRBJ2-7 14 TRBV7-6 CASSLAGLYGEQYF TGTGCCAGCAGCCTTGCGGGGCTTTACGGCGAGCAGTACTTC
TRBD2 many TRBJ2-3 14 TRBV12-3/TRBV12-4 CASSFLGRADTQYF TGTGCCAGCAGTTTTCTAGGGAGGGCAGATACGCAGTATTTT
- many TRBJ2-7 15 TRBV29-1 CSVGSPDHEVSEQYF TGCAGCGTTGGATCCCCAGACCATGAGGTGAGCGAGCAGTACTTC
- - TRBJ2-7 12 TRBV5-1 CASSLDVYEQYF TGCGCCAGCAGCTTGGATGTTTACGAGCAGTACTTC
TRBD2 many TRBJ2-3 16 TRBV6-4 CASRRLAGESTDTQYF TGTGCCAGCAGGCGACTAGCGGGGGAAAGCACAGATACGCAGTATTTT
TRBD1 - TRBJ1-1 15 TRBV13 CASAALGQGASEAFF TGTGCCAGTGCGGCCCTCGGGCAGGGGGCATCTGAAGCTTTCTTT
- - TRBJ1-1 11 TRBV6-5 CASSYMYEAFF TGTGCCAGCAGTTACATGTACGAAGCTTTCTTT
- few TRBJ2-5 12 TRBV12-5 CASVGQGETQHF TGCGCTAGTGTGGGTCAAGGGGAGACCCAGCACTTC
- many TRBJ2-7 13 TRBV30 CAWSRTLYDEQYF TGTGCCTGGAGTCGGACGTTGTACGACGAGCAGTACTTC
TRBD2 - TRBJ2-7 15 TRBV25-1 CASSDSGSTAYEQYF TGTGCCAGCAGTGATAGCGGGAGTACCGCTTACGAGCAGTACTTC
- few TRBJ1-2 11 TRBV10-3 CAISESVGYTF TGTGCCATCAGTGAGTCCGTTGGCTACACCTTC
TRBD1 many TRBJ1-1 13 TRBV9 CASSVGTGGEAFF TGTGCCAGCAGCGTAGGCACAGGGGGCGAAGCTTTCTTT
- many TRBJ1-1 15 TRBV2 CATTEVRGGATEAFF TGTGCCACCACGGAGGTACGCGGGGGCGCGACTGAAGCTTTCTTT
TRBD1 - TRBJ1-1 13 TRBV6-1 CASSPRTGGGAFF TGTGCCAGCAGTCCTCGGACAGGGGGCGGAGCTTTCTTT
- many TRBJ1-5 14 TRBV6-2/TRBV6-3 CASSYPGVNQPQHF TGTGCCAGCAGTTACCCCGGCGTCAATCAGCCCCAGCATTTT
- many TRBJ1-6 14 TRBV12-3/TRBV12-4 CASSLAGYNSPLHF TGTGCCAGCAGTTTGGCGGGCTATAATTCACCCCTCCACTTT